The 9 T cell receptor beta chains given below trace back to one sample, sequenced in a study of PD-1 blockade in classical Hodgkin lymphoma. Relapses following autologous stem cell transplantation were seen in all patients, with brentuximab vedotin exposure varying. Measured with immunoSEQ multiplex PCR; TCRdb has only the in-frame clones, and not every one. In the table there are nearly 100,000 clones, 75% to 90% of which are singletons. Sequenced material: peripheral blood mononuclear cells (PBMCs), taken at baseline. The origin of the receptors is a human donor with classical Hodgkin lymphoma.

The chain carries TRBV5-1 and TRBJ2-1; the D gene is possibly TRBD1 (6 bases). The length of the CDR3 is 16 residues. V shed 3 bases and J shed 0 bases, with 13 bases lying between them. Germline V gene data show CDR1 as SGHRS and CDR2 as YFSETQ. The CDR3 spells CASSSRQDSSYNEQFF. CDR3 sequence (DNA): TGCGCCAGCAGCTCCCGACAGGACAGCTCCTACAATGAGCAGTTCTTC.

The CDR3 DNA sequence: TGTGCCACTCGGACAGGGGCGAGCAATCAGCCCCAGCATTTT. This translates into CATRTGASNQPQHF. The chain has TRBV10-3 and TRBJ1-5; 9 positions agree with TRBD1. The germline V gene encodes CDR1 ENHRY and CDR2 SYGVKD. After removal of 10 bases from V and 1 base from J, the junction contained 5 bases not matched to a gene. The CDR3 runs to 14 residues.

This chain uses TRBV28 with TRBJ1-1; TRBD1 agrees at 9 bases. This CDR3 has 17 residues. With 0 bases clipped from V and 1 base from J, the junction kept 6 bases outside the gene matches. Per the germline V gene, CDR1 is MDHEN and CDR2 is SYDVKM. The CDR3 sequence is CASSLWHTGGENTEAFF. CDR3 nucleotide sequence: TGTGCCAGCAGTTTATGGCATACAGGGGGCGAGAACACTGAAGCTTTCTTT.

This chain uses TRBV5-1 with TRBJ2-2, with D perhaps matching TRBD1 (5 bases). CDR3 length: 13 amino acids. V gave up 4 bases and J gave up 4 bases, with 8 bases separating them. Per germline, CDR1 SGHRS and CDR2 YFSETQ. CDR3 region: CASSTTVTGELFF. As DNA, the CDR3 is TGCGCCAGCAGCACGACAGTCACCGGGGAGCTGTTTTTT. The full variable domain, completed using reference TRBV5-1 and TRBJ2-2, is KAGVTQTPRYLIKTRGQQVTLSCSPISGHRSVSWYQQTPGQGLQFLFEYFSETQRNKGNFPGRFSGRQFSNSRSEMNVSTLELGDSALYLCASSTTVTGELFFGEGSRLTVL.

This chain links TRBV7-2 with TRBJ1-5; maybe TRBD1 (5 bases). V lost 1 base and J 6 bases, leaving 7 bases between the germline ends. The CDR3 is 13 amino acids. Per germline, CDR1 SGHTA and CDR2 FQGNSA. The CDR3: CASSLEGRQPQHF. The CDR3 DNA follows: TGTGCCAGCAGCTTAGAGGGACGTCAGCCCCAGCATTTT.

The gene calls are TRBV30 and TRBJ1-6; no definite D call. With 1 base removed from V and 4 bases from J, the gap between germline ends came to 8 bases. Looked up from germline, CDR1 is GTSNPN and CDR2 is SVGIG (reference sequence). The CDR3 is 14 amino acids. The CDR3 is CAWSESGYNSPLHF. The CDR3 bases are TGTGCCTGGAGTGAATCAGGATATAATTCACCCCTCCACTTT.

This rearrangement joins TRBV4-3 to TRBJ1-3; tentatively, D is TRBD1 (5 bases). The CDR3 spans 17 residues. CDR1 is LGHNA, CDR2 YSLEER, per germline. The ends were cut back, 0 bases at V and 0 bases at J, with 12 bases in the middle. The DNA of the CDR3 is TGCGCCAGCAGCCAAGAGGTTACGGGACGCTCTGGAAACACCATATATTTT. It specifies CASSQEVTGRSGNTIYF.

The chain couples TRBV14 to TRBJ2-3; D uncertain. The germline V and J ends were trimmed by 5 bases and 3 bases, with 15 bases remaining between them. This CDR3 spans 15 amino acids. The germline V gene encodes CDR1 SGHDN and CDR2 FVKESK. CDR3 sequence: CASSEAPIRTDTQYF. Written as DNA, the CDR3 is TGTGCCAGCAGCGAAGCTCCCATCCGGACAGATACGCAGTATTTT.

The chain recombines TRBV19 with TRBJ2-2; D gene unclear. The CDR3 has 14 residues. Deletions cut 1 base from V and 3 bases from J, with 6 bases between. Germline CDR1 is LNHDA and CDR2 is SQIVND (reference sequence). CDR3 residues: CASSIAWHTGELFF. The CDR3, as DNA: TGTGCCAGTAGTATAGCTTGGCACACCGGGGAGCTGTTTTTT.